These 14 T cell receptor beta chains originate from one sample sequenced in a study of shared clonotypes between healthy human individuals. The protocol was immunoSEQ multiplex PCR, while the TCRdb copy is restricted to in-frame clones and leaves out a portion. The sample lists some 2 million clones; 90% to 95% were seen once. The source material was naive CD4+ T cells sorted from blood. Subset in this sample: CD45RA+ positively selected. All receptors come from a man aged 18-30 years in good health.

This chain links TRBV6-5 with TRBJ2-3, with 7 bases lining up with TRBD2. CDR1 and CDR2 from the germline V gene are MNHEY and SVGAGI. The V and J ends lost 5 bases and 3 bases, in that order; junction bases with no gene match: 5. This CDR3 contains 14 residues. The CDR3 loop is CASSQTGGTDTQYF. The CDR3 DNA sequence: TGTGCCAGCAGTCAGACGGGGGGTACAGATACGCAGTATTTT.

The CDR3: CAWSVSDPGYTF. CDR3 nucleotide sequence: TGTGCCTGGAGTGTATCAGATCCTGGCTACACCTTC. The gene calls are TRBV30 and TRBJ1-2; D not certain. CDR3 size: 12 residues. V lost 0 bases, J lost 7 bases, and 9 bases lay in between. Per germline, CDR1 GTSNPN and CDR2 SVGIG (reference sequence).

V gene TRBV7-6 combines with J gene TRBJ1-4, with TRBD1 identical over 8 bases. CDR1 SGHVS and CDR2 FNYEAQ come from the germline V gene. After removal of 5 bases from V and 4 bases from J, the junction contained 6 bases not matched to a gene. This CDR3 is 15 amino acids long. This chain's CDR3 is CASSAGQGLNEKLFF. The CDR3 DNA sequence: TGTGCCAGCAGCGCAGGACAGGGCCTTAATGAAAAACTGTTTTTT.

V and J are TRBV2 and TRBJ1-3, with a weak D call TRBD1 (5 bases). This CDR3 spans 15 amino acids. Germline V gives CDR1 SNHLY, CDR2 FYNNEI. V lost 6 bases and J lost 0, with 12 bases in between. Here the CDR3 DNA reads TGTGCCAGCAGGGCGCGGGGGAGCTCTGGAAACACCATATATTTT. This sequence encodes CASRARGSSGNTIYF.

V usage is TRBV7-6 and J usage is TRBJ2-3; perhaps D is TRBD1 or TRBD2 (6 bases each). Germline V gene sequence: CDR1 SGHVS, CDR2 FNYEAQ. Trimming shortened V by 5 bases and J by 8 bases, and 26 bases separated the two germline ends. This CDR3 has 17 residues. CDR3 bases: TGTGCCAGCAGCCCGAATCGGGTGACCTCGGGGGCCGGTACGCAGTATTTT. It encodes CASSPNRVTSGAGTQYF. The full variable domain, completed using reference TRBV7-6 and TRBJ2-3, is GAGVSQSPRYKVTKRGQDVALRCDPISGHVSLYWYRQALGQGPEFLTYFNYEAQQDKSGLPNDRFSAERPEGSISTLTIQRTEQRDSAMYRCASSPNRVTSGAGTQYFGPGTRLTVL.

The rearrangement uses TRBV6-1 and TRBJ2-7; D uncertain. In germline, CDR1 is MNHNS, CDR2 SASEGT. With 3 bases removed from V and 2 bases from J, the gap between germline ends came to 11 bases. The CDR3 runs to 14 residues. The CDR3 reads CASSDPDPPYEQYF. CDR3 DNA sequence: TGTGCCAGCAGTGACCCTGACCCTCCCTACGAGCAGTACTTC.

This chain links TRBV7-9 with TRBJ2-3, with D tentatively TRBD2 (5 bases). The V end lost 3 bases, the J end lost 5 bases, and 9 bases lay between the germline ends. The CDR3 spans 13 residues. Germline CDR1 is SEHNR and CDR2 is FQNEAQ (reference sequence). This chain's CDR3 is CASSFTRGDTQYF. In nucleotides, the CDR3 is TGTGCCAGCAGCTTTACCCGGGGAGATACGCAGTATTTT.

Remarks on this clone: A much larger clone sits a single nucleotide away, making a read error possible. Other DNA sequences in the same sample also yield this CDR3. The genes are TRBV6-5 and TRBJ1-2; 7 bases are shared with TRBD1. CDR3 length: 14 amino acids. The V gene's germline CDR1 is MNHEY and CDR2 SVGAGI. The trim removed 4 bases at V and 0 bases at J, leaving 2 bases unmatched. This chain's CDR3 is CASSLGTANYGYTF. The DNA of the CDR3 is TGTGCCAGCAGTTTGGGGACAGCTAACTATGGCTACACCTTC.

This sequence joins TRBV11-2 and TRBJ1-2; no definite D call. The CDR3 length is 15 residues. V lost 0 bases and J 0 bases, leaving 8 bases between the germline ends. Germline V lookup: CDR1 SGHAT, CDR2 FQNNGV. The CDR3 loop reads CASSLDEGANYGYTF. The CDR3 DNA reads as TGTGCCAGCAGCTTAGATGAGGGAGCTAACTATGGCTACACCTTC.

This chain connects TRBV6-1 to TRBJ1-6; the D is unclear. Trimming removed 2 bases at V and 3 bases at J, with 8 bases between. CDR1 and CDR2 from the germline V gene are MNHNS and SASEGT. The CDR3 has 15 residues. The DNA for the CDR3 is TGTGCCAGCAGTGAACCTCTTTACTATAATTCACCCCTCCACTTT. Protein product: CASSEPLYYNSPLHF.

The rearrangement joins TRBV5-4 to TRBJ2-5, with unresolved D. Germline loops: CDR1 SGHNT, CDR2 YYREEE (reference sequence). Trimming stripped 0 bases from V and 1 base from J, with 7 bases between. The CDR3 spans 14 residues. CDR3 sequence (DNA): TGTGCCAGCAGCTTGGTGGCAGCCCAAGAGACCCAGTACTTC. It yields the protein CASSLVAAQETQYF. Drawing the rest from reference TRBV5-4 and TRBJ2-5, the complete variable domain is ETGVTQSPTHLIKTRGQQVTLRCSSQSGHNTVSWYQQALGQGPQFIFQYYREEENGRGNFPPRFSGLQFPNYSSELNVNALELDDSALYLCASSLVAAQETQYFGPGTRLLVL.

The V and J genes are TRBV7-9 and TRBJ2-2; D is unresolved. Trimming took 5 bases from V and 3 from J, leaving 10 bases between them. The germline V gene encodes CDR1 SEHNR and CDR2 FQNEAQ (reference sequence). CDR3 size: 14 residues. CDR3 sequence (DNA): TGTGCCAGCAGCATTCAAGGCGACACCGGGGAGCTGTTTTTT. As protein: CASSIQGDTGELFF.

The chain is built from TRBV28 and TRBJ1-2; a weak D match, TRBD1 (6 bases). This CDR3 has 14 residues. The germline V gene has CDR1 MDHEN and CDR2 SYDVKM. The V end lost 6 bases, the J end lost 8 bases, and 19 bases lay between the germline ends. The CDR3 DNA follows: TGTGCCAGCAGCACGGGGGCGAGGGATAGGGGCTACACCTTC. It encodes CASSTGARDRGYTF.

This chain joins TRBV7-2 and TRBJ2-1; tentatively, D is TRBD2 (5 bases). From germline, CDR1 is SGHTA and CDR2 FQGNSA. Trimming removed 5 bases from V and 4 bases from J, with 15 bases in between. The CDR3 has 15 residues. The DNA of the CDR3 is TGTGCCAGCAGCCCCACCCTAGCCGAGTACAATGAGCAGTTCTTC. This codes for CASSPTLAEYNEQFF.